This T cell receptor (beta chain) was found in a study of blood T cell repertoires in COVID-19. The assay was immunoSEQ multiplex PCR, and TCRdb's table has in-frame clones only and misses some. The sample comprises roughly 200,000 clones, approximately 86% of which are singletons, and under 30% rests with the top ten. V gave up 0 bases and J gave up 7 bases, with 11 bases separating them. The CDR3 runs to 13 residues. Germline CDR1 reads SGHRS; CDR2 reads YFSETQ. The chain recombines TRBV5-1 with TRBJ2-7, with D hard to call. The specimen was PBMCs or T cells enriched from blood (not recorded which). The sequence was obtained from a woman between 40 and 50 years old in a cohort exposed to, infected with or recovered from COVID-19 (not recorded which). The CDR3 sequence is CASSLAPFQEQYF. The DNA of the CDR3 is TGCGCCAGCAGCTTGGCCCCTTTTCAGGAGCAGTACTTC.